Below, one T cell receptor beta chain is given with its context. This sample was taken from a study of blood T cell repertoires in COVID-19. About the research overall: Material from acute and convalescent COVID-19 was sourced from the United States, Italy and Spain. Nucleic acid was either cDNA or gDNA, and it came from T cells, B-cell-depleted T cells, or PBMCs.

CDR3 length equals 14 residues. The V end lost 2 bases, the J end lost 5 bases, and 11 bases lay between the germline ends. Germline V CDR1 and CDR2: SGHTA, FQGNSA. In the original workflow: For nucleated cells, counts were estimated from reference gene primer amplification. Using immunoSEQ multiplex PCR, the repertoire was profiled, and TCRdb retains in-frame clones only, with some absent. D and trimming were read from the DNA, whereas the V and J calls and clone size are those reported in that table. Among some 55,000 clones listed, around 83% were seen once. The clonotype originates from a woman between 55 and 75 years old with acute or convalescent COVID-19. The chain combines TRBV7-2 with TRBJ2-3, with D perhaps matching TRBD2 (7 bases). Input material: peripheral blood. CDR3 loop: CASSLTGGVDTQYF. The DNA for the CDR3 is TGTGCCAGCAGCTTAACGGGGGGCGTAGATACGCAGTATTTT.